These T cell receptor beta chains were read from a single sample in a study of Japanese encephalitis immunity and Zika vaccine responses. From the 5' RACE reads, TCRdb called clonotypes with MiXCR, one entry per CDR3 protein. Seen here are 1,500 to 2,000 distinct CDR3 sequences, less than 6.5% observed once, and the top ten hold approximately 30%. Material: antigen-activated CD4+ T cells from blood, cultured, obtained during a Zika inactivated vaccine study. These receptors were obtained from an adult woman who received an inactivated Zika virus vaccine. The conserved cysteine and the conserved F or W are not part of the CDR3 here.

>TRBV6-6|TRBJ2-1
ASSKGQGDYNEQF
>TRBV6-2/TRBV6-3|TRBJ2-1
ASRRPGGTSYNEQF
>TRBV28|TRBJ1-2
AISSLNYGYT
>TRBV6-6|TRBJ1-4
ASTPAGREKLF
>TRBV4-2|TRBJ1-5
ASSQGTEGIVSQPQH
>TRBV20-1|TRBJ2-3
SAADSTDTQY
>TRBV5-1|TRBJ2-3
ASSLVAFSTDTQY
>TRBV5-1|TRBJ1-3
ASSNTNTIY
>TRBV19|TRBJ2-3
ASSVPGGGLTDTQY
>TRBV7-2|TRBJ1-5
ASSSRGGNQPQH
>TRBV28|TRBJ2-2
ASSLWDLGESAGELF
>TRBV13|TRBJ2-7
ASSLRRGPESSYEQY
>TRBV7-2|TRBJ2-4
ASSPTSGTGGGVDIQY
>TRBV6-8|TRBJ2-1
ASSGRKKRGGNNEQF
>TRBV10-3|TRBJ2-3
AINAESFTDTQY
>TRBV4-2|TRBJ2-3
ASSQDPSGLRPVDTQY
>TRBV19|TRBJ1-5
ASSPGGGGGNQPQH
>TRBV24-1|TRBJ1-5
ATSDSTGGGNQPQH
>TRBV6-2/TRBV6-3|TRBJ2-1
ASSYSSSGAYNEQF
>TRBV12-3/TRBV12-4|TRBJ2-7
ASTLGDRVNEQY
>TRBV6-1|TRBJ1-1
ATRWDTEAF
>TRBV11-2|TRBJ1-2
ASSLGRGNGYT
>TRBV5-1|TRBJ2-3
ASSLSVETDTQY
>TRBV20-1|TRBJ2-7
SAMPGTYEQY
>TRBV6-2/TRBV6-3|TRBJ2-7
ASSYSDRSYEQY
>TRBV5-6|TRBJ2-5
ASSSGTGGETQY
>TRBV19|TRBJ2-5
ASSPGDRAYETQY
>TRBV13|TRBJ1-6
ASSLTTRGQALH
>TRBV24-1|TRBJ2-1
ATSETSGSSYNEQF
>TRBV15|TRBJ2-7
ATSRDLFDEQY
>TRBV4-3|TRBJ2-1
ASSQAGGAEQF
>TRBV12-3/TRBV12-4|TRBJ2-1
ASKLRISYNEQF
>TRBV4-2|TRBJ1-5
ASSQDQGDSNQPQH
>TRBV27|TRBJ2-5
ASSPGQGMQTQY
>TRBV29-1|TRBJ2-1
SVESSRANGYNEQF
>TRBV11-2|TRBJ2-2
ASSLGGLGTGELF
>TRBV5-1|TRBJ2-3
ASSLVGSTDTQY
>TRBV5-1|TRBJ1-1
ASSLQVLNTEAF
>TRBV6-2/TRBV6-3|TRBJ2-7
ASSYSPAITYEQY
>TRBV29-1|TRBJ2-5
SVGGRVLETQY